Each of the 16 T cell receptor beta chains below was sequenced from the same sample in a study of cytomegalovirus exposure and HLA in healthy donors. Primers for the PCR totalled 60 Vbeta and 13 Jbeta. Sequencing was performed with immunoSEQ multiplex PCR; in TCRdb, only in-frame clones are kept and a portion is missing. The ten top clones account for approximately 2%, within a sample of just over 150,000 clones. Specimen: PBMCs. The receptor set was obtained from a man aged 25-40 years in good health and CMV-seronegative.

The V gene is TRBV29-1, the J gene TRBJ1-2, with 7 bases lining up with TRBD1. Losses at the gene ends were 2 bases for V and 2 bases for J; bases not matched to a gene: 2. CDR1 SQVTM and CDR2 ANQGSEA come from the germline V gene. The CDR3 runs 13 residues. The DNA for the CDR3 is TGCAGCGTTGAACTAGGGGGCAACTATGGCTACACCTTC. The encoded protein is CSVELGGNYGYTF.

The chain is built from TRBV5-1 and TRBJ1-1, with TRBD1 matching over 7 bases. The CDR3 sequence is 13 residues long. From germline, CDR1 is SGHRS and CDR2 YFSETQ. J was trimmed by 8 bases and V by 4 bases; bases with no gene match: 8. The CDR3 region is CASSLRQGSEAFF. The CDR3 DNA is TGCGCCAGCAGCCTTAGACAGGGATCAGAAGCTTTCTTT.

The gene calls are TRBV2 and TRBJ2-4, with D uncertain. The CDR3 is 14 residues long. Germline-derived CDR1 and CDR2 are SNHLY and FYNNEI. V was cut by 3 bases and J by 1 base, with 7 bases left in between. DNA for the CDR3: TGTGCCAGCAGTGAGTTCAGGGCCAAAAACATTCAGTACTTC. This sequence encodes CASSEFRAKNIQYF.

The chain's CDR3 is CASSLPYLAGELNEQFF. In DNA form, the CDR3 reads TGTGCCAGCAGCTTACCCTACCTAGCGGGAGAATTGAATGAGCAGTTCTTC. This chain links TRBV7-8 with TRBJ2-1, with 10 bases that match TRBD2. Trimming took 2 bases from V and 7 from J; bases not matched to a gene: 11. Per germline, CDR1 SGHVS and CDR2 FQNEAQ. The CDR3 loop spans 17 amino acids.

The V and J genes are TRBV7-6 and TRBJ2-6; the match to TRBD1 covers 7 bases. The CDR3 is made up of 16 amino acids. Trimming removed 3 bases from V and 2 bases from J; junction bases left unmatched: 4. Germline lookup yields CDR1 SGHVS and CDR2 FNYEAQ. CDR3 DNA sequence: TGTGCCAGCAGCTTTCGACAGGGTGCTGGGGCCAACGTCCTGACTTTC. It specifies CASSFRQGAGANVLTF.

The rearrangement joins TRBV10-3 to TRBJ2-5, with unresolved D. TRBJ2-7 matches the DNA end more closely, so the J call is doubtful. This CDR3 contains 16 residues. The germline gives CDR1 ENHRY, CDR2 SYGVKD. CDR3 sequence: CAISEVVALPLYEQYF. CDR3 DNA sequence: TGTGCCATCAGTGAGGTTGTAGCCTTGCCCTTATACGAGCAGTACTTC.

The chain employs TRBV14 and TRBJ2-2; tentative D call: TRBD1 (6 bases). Trimming removed 4 bases from V and 6 bases from J, with 15 bases in between. There are 15 residues in the CDR3. Germline loops: CDR1 SGHDN, CDR2 FVKESK. CDR3 loop: CASSPPQTGSGELFF. The CDR3 coding sequence is TGTGCCAGCAGCCCTCCCCAAACAGGGTCCGGGGAGCTGTTTTTT.

The chain uses TRBV2 and TRBJ2-7; D might be TRBD2 (5 bases). V was shortened by 3 bases and J by 0 bases, with 9 bases between the two germline ends. This CDR3 is 14 amino acids long. Looked up from germline, CDR1 is SNHLY and CDR2 is FYNNEI. This chain's CDR3 is CASSETTSSYEQYF. The CDR3, as DNA: TGTGCCAGCAGTGAGACTACCAGCTCCTACGAGCAGTACTTC.

In nucleotides, the CDR3 is TGTGCAAGTCGCCACCGACTAGCGGGAGTGAACAAAAACATTCAGTACTTC. Its translation: CASRHRLAGVNKNIQYF. The chain joins TRBV12-2 to TRBJ2-4; the table gives TRBD2 as D, unverified against the DNA. TRBV12-2 is given as a pseudogene. This CDR3 region has 17 residues.

The V call is TRBV18, the J call TRBJ1-5; TRBD1 might be the D (6 bases). Germline-derived CDR1 and CDR2 are KGHSH and LQKENI. Trimming removed 5 bases from V and 6 bases from J, with 11 bases in between. The CDR3 covers 13 residues. The CDR3 loop is CASSSSGAQPQHF. The CDR3 nucleotides read TGTGCCAGCTCATCCTCAGGGGCTCAGCCCCAGCATTTT. Full variable domain (missing parts from reference TRBV18 and TRBJ1-5): NAGVMQNPRHLVRRRGQEARLRCSPMKGHSHVYWYRQLPEEGLKFMVYLQKENIIDESGMPKERFSAEFPKEGPSILRIQQVVRGDSAAYFCASSSSGAQPQHFGDGTRLSIL.

This chain links TRBV6-4 with TRBJ2-1; TRBD2 might be the D (6 bases). This CDR3 has 15 amino acids. V was clipped by 5 bases and J by 2 bases, with 13 bases between them. Germline CDR1 reads MRHNA; CDR2 reads SNTAGT. The CDR3 protein is CASSPEEGAYNEQFF. The CDR3 DNA reads as TGTGCCAGCAGTCCCGAGGAGGGTGCCTACAATGAGCAGTTCTTC.

This chain joins TRBV5-1 and TRBJ2-1, with 13 positions matching TRBD2. Trimming removed 0 bases from V and 8 bases from J; junction bases left unmatched: 14. The CDR3 spans 19 residues. CDR1 is SGHRS, CDR2 YFSETQ, per germline. This chain's CDR3 is CASSLGLLGLAGSLDEQFF. The CDR3 coding sequence is TGCGCCAGCAGCTTGGGCCTATTGGGACTAGCGGGATCTTTGGATGAGCAGTTCTTC.

The chain links TRBV11-2 to TRBJ2-5; D gene uncertain. Trimming removed 9 bases from V and 2 bases from J, with 10 bases in between. This CDR3 region has 12 residues. The germline V gene encodes CDR1 SGHAT and CDR2 FQNNGV. CDR3 nucleotide sequence: TGTGCCAGTTCCGACTCACAAGAGACCCAGTACTTC. This sequence encodes CASSDSQETQYF.

The V and J genes are TRBV7-9 and TRBJ1-2; perhaps TRBD1 as D (5 bases). V lost 5 bases and J 0 bases, leaving 16 bases between the germline ends. This CDR3 has 16 residues. Germline loops: CDR1 SEHNR, CDR2 FQNEAQ (reference sequence). CDR3 bases: TGTGCCAGCAGCGCCAGGGTAGCGGTGGCTAACTATGGCTACACCTTC. Translation: CASSARVAVANYGYTF.

The chain joins TRBV4-1 to TRBJ1-2, with 10 bases fitting TRBD1. CDR1 and CDR2 (germline): MGHRA, YSYEKL. V lost 0 bases, J lost 8 bases, and 9 bases stayed unmatched. CDR3 length: 16 residues. The CDR3 region has the DNA TGCGCCAGCAGCCAAGATCAGGGACAGGGGCGGGGAGGCTACACCTTC. It is translated as CASSQDQGQGRGGYTF.

The rearrangement joins TRBV4-2 to TRBJ2-2; D unclear. Germline values: CDR1 LGHNA, CDR2 YNFKEQ. The CDR3 totals 16 residues. The V end lost 1 base, the J end lost 0 bases, and 9 bases lay between the germline ends. In DNA, the CDR3 is TGTGCCAGCAGCCAAGCAGGTTCCGCGAACACCGGGGAGCTGTTTTTT. Its protein product is CASSQAGSANTGELFF.